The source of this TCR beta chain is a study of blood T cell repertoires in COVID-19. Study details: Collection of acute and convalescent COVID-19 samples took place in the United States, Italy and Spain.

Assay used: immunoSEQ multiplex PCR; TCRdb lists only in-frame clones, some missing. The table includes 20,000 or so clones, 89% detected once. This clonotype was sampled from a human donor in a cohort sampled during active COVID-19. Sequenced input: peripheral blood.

The CDR3 DNA reads TGTGCCAGTAGTATAAAGGGGGCCGGTCAGCCCCAGCATTTT. It specifies CASSIKGAGQPQHF. This chain joins TRBV19 and TRBJ1-5; 7 nucleotides match TRBD1. Germline assignment: CDR1 LNHDA and CDR2 SQIVND (reference sequence). The ends lost 2 bases at V and 6 bases at J; junction bases unmatched: 4. The CDR3 is 14 residues long. Full variable domain (remainder filled in from reference TRBV19 and TRBJ1-5): DGGITQSPKYLFRKEGQNVTLSCEQNLNHDAMYWYRQDPGQGLRLIYYSQIVNDFQKGDIAEGYSVSREKKESFPLTVTSAQKNPTAFYLCASSIKGAGQPQHFGDGTRLSIL.